These 27 T cell receptor beta chains were all obtained from the same sample, sequenced in a study of control samples from healthy donors and cancer patients (dated by TCRdb to 2019 to 2021). The library relied on the immunoSEQ multiplex PCR assay. TCRdb holds this immuneACCESS table with in-frame rearrangements only. Some clones are missing; in checked studies, unresolved V genes explain under half, and the rest has no known cause. The sample table shows about 180,000 clones, and approximately 94% are seen once. The ten largest clones represent 1.4% of the sample. The material sequenced was blood. These receptor sequences come from a man aged 30 to 39 in good health.

This chain uses TRBV18 with TRBJ1-3; 9 bases are a match to TRBD1. CDR1 and CDR2 from the germline V gene are KGHSH and LQKENI. This CDR3 region has 18 residues. The junction had 13 bases not matched to a gene; V was cut back by 6 bases and J by 1 base. The CDR3 is CASSPTGTGTTSGNTIYF. As DNA, the CDR3 is TGTGCCAGCTCCCCAACCGGGACAGGGACGACGTCTGGAAACACCATATATTTT.

There are a few counts of this clone. V and J are TRBV5-1 and TRBJ2-5, with 9 bases aligning to TRBD2. CDR1 and CDR2 from the germline V gene are SGHRS and YFSETQ. The CDR3 has 15 amino acids. The V and J ends lost 4 bases and 4 bases, in that order; junction bases with no gene match: 8. This CDR3 reads CASSLGTSRTETQYF. DNA for the CDR3: TGCGCCAGCAGCCTCGGGACTAGCAGAACAGAGACCCAGTACTTC.

The chain has TRBV29-1 and TRBJ2-3; 7 nucleotides agree with TRBD2. J lost 0 bases, V lost 1 base, and 7 bases had no gene match. Germline CDR1 and CDR2: SQVTM and ANQGSEA. CDR3 length: 16 amino acids. CDR3 in DNA: TGCAGCGTTGAAGCAGCGGGGCGACTCAGCACAGATACGCAGTATTTT. Protein product: CSVEAAGRLSTDTQYF.

V gene TRBV6-1 combines with J gene TRBJ1-2, with D possibly matching TRBD1 (5 bases). The CDR3 length is 16 residues. Germline values: CDR1 MNHNS, CDR2 SASEGT. Between the trimmed V and J ends, which lost 4 bases and 1 base, there was a span of 16 bases. The CDR3 region is CASSVTWDSLNYGYTF. In nucleotides, the CDR3 is TGTGCCAGCAGTGTCACTTGGGACTCCCTTAACTATGGCTACACCTTC.

CDR3 in DNA: TGCGCCAGCAGCCCGAACGAACAGGGTTCGGGGGAGCAGTACTTC. Its protein is CASSPNEQGSGEQYF. J is TRBJ2-7 and V is TRBV5-1; D perhaps matches TRBD1 (6 bases). The V end lost 4 bases, the J end lost 7 bases, and 21 bases lay between the germline ends. The germline V gene has CDR1 SGHRS and CDR2 YFSETQ. The length of the CDR3 is 15 residues. Complete variable domain (other parts from reference TRBV5-1 and TRBJ2-7): KAGVTQTPRYLIKTRGQQVTLSCSPISGHRSVSWYQQTPGQGLQFLFEYFSETQRNKGNFPGRFSGRQFSNSRSEMNVSTLELGDSALYLCASSPNEQGSGEQYFGPGTRLTVT.

The rearrangement uses TRBV19 and TRBJ2-2, with no clear D. The V end lost 7 bases, the J end lost 7 bases, and 7 bases lay between the germline ends. Germline CDR1 reads LNHDA; CDR2 reads SQIVND (reference sequence). The CDR3 is made up of 11 amino acids. The CDR3 sequence: CASISGGELFF. In nucleotides, the CDR3 is TGTGCCAGTATTTCTGGCGGGGAGCTGTTTTTT.

V gene TRBV9 combines with J gene TRBJ1-6; D unresolved. V gave up 3 bases and J gave up 6 bases, with 7 bases separating them. The length of the CDR3 is 13 residues. Germline V gives CDR1 SGDLS, CDR2 YYNGEE. The CDR3 DNA reads as TGTGCCAGCAGCGGGCGGATTAATTCACCCCTCCACTTT. Translated, it gives CASSGRINSPLHF.

V and J are TRBV3-1 (or the pseudogene TRBV3-2) and TRBJ1-2; perhaps TRBD1 as D (5 bases). Germline V gives CDR1 LGHDT, CDR2 YNNKEL (reference sequence). This CDR3 has 16 amino acids. The V and J ends lost 4 bases and 4 bases respectively, with 19 bases between them. CDR3 sequence: CASSPSGALAAYGYTF. The CDR3 nucleotides are TGTGCCAGCAGCCCCAGTGGGGCGTTAGCAGCCTATGGCTACACCTTC.

The rearrangement joins TRBV6-5 to TRBJ2-7, with D hard to call. Trimming took 5 bases from V and 0 from J, leaving 5 bases between them. The germline V gene encodes CDR1 MNHEY and CDR2 SVGAGI. The CDR3 is 12 amino acids. CDR3 amino acids: CASSRSSYEQYF. In nucleotides, the CDR3 is TGTGCCAGCAGTCGGAGCTCCTACGAGCAGTACTTC.

The chain recombines TRBV2 with TRBJ1-6; maybe TRBD1 (5 bases). Trimming removed 1 base at V and 4 bases at J, with 5 bases between. The CDR3 spans 14 residues. Germline loops: CDR1 SNHLY, CDR2 FYNNEI. The CDR3 loop reads CASSEGQYNSPLHF. The DNA for the CDR3 is TGTGCCAGCAGTGAAGGACAGTATAATTCACCCCTCCACTTT.

The gene calls are TRBV18 and TRBJ2-7; 14 bases fit TRBD2. V lost 3 bases to trimming and J lost 7 bases; unmatched junction nucleotides: 8. Germline V gene sequence: CDR1 KGHSH, CDR2 LQKENI. The CDR3 has 16 residues. The CDR3 nucleotides are TGTGCCAGCTCACCTGCCTTAGGGACTAGCGGGGGAGAGCAGTACTTC. Its protein is CASSPALGTSGGEQYF.

This chain connects TRBV9 to TRBJ1-6; D is ambiguous. Trimming left V 2 bases short and J 5 bases short, with 8 bases between. This CDR3 is 14 amino acids long. Germline V lookup: CDR1 SGDLS, CDR2 YYNGEE. CDR3 nucleotide sequence: TGTGCCAGCAGCGTGAGGGTGGATAATTCACCCCTCCACTTT. It codes for CASSVRVDNSPLHF.

V gene TRBV7-9 combines with J gene TRBJ1-2, with D uncertain. V was trimmed by 6 bases and J by 3 bases, leaving 14 bases between them. The CDR3 is 14 amino acids. Germline V CDR1 and CDR2: SEHNR, FQNEAQ (reference sequence). CDR3: CASSPPGSYYGYTF. Written as DNA, the CDR3 is TGTGCCAGCAGTCCACCCGGGAGTTACTATGGCTACACCTTC.

This clone came up once. The CDR3 coding sequence is TGTGCCAGCAGTGAGGGCGGTGTGAATGAAAAACTGTTTTTT. Translating gives CASSEGGVNEKLFF. The chain couples TRBV2 to TRBJ1-4; D unresolved. The CDR3 contains 14 residues. Germline CDR1 and CDR2: SNHLY and FYNNEI. Trimming removed 3 bases from V and 5 bases from J, with 10 bases in between.

This chain links TRBV7-8 with TRBJ2-3; D is undetermined. The CDR3 contains 15 residues. Germline V gene sequence: CDR1 SGHVS, CDR2 FQNEAQ. V dropped 1 base and J dropped 2 bases, with 10 bases sitting between them. The CDR3 is CASSLGQSFTDTQYF. The CDR3, as DNA: TGTGCCAGCAGCTTAGGGCAGTCTTTCACAGATACGCAGTATTTT.

This chain links TRBV18 with TRBJ2-2; the match to TRBD1 covers 8 bases. Trimming took 4 bases from V and 6 from J; bases not matched to a gene: 10. CDR3 length: 16 amino acids. Germline lookup yields CDR1 KGHSH and CDR2 LQKENI. The CDR3 DNA reads TGTGCCAGCTCACAACCAGGGGGCAAGGGCGCCGGGGAGCTGTTTTTT. It codes for CASSQPGGKGAGELFF. The whole variable domain, remainder taken from reference TRBV18 and TRBJ2-2, is NAGVMQNPRHLVRRRGQEARLRCSPMKGHSHVYWYRQLPEEGLKFMVYLQKENIIDESGMPKERFSAEFPKEGPSILRIQQVVRGDSAAYFCASSQPGGKGAGELFFGEGSRLTVL.

The rearrangement joins TRBV7-2 to TRBJ2-2; 8 nucleotides agree with TRBD2. The J segment lost 4 bases and the V segment lost 5 bases, leaving 9 bases of the junction unmatched. Germline CDR1 reads SGHTA; CDR2 reads FQGNSA. The length of the CDR3 is 16 residues. The CDR3 bases are TGTGCCAGCAGCCAGCGGGGGTGGGCTCGCACCGGGGAGCTGTTTTTT. This encodes CASSQRGWARTGELFF.

The V call is TRBV5-1, the J call TRBJ1-1; possibly TRBD1 for D (6 bases). Trimming cost V 6 bases and J 0 bases, with 12 bases left between them. CDR1 is SGHRS and CDR2 is YFSETQ in the germline V gene. The CDR3 extends over 14 amino acids. The CDR3, as DNA: TGCGCCAGCACGGGAGGACAGATGAACACTGAAGCTTTCTTT. As protein: CASTGGQMNTEAFF.

The chain combines TRBV27 with TRBJ2-3; a weak D match, TRBD1 (6 bases). Germline lookup yields CDR1 MNHEY and CDR2 SMNVEV (reference sequence). Trimming removed 2 bases at V and 8 bases at J, with 14 bases between. This CDR3 has 14 residues. The CDR3 DNA follows: TGTGCCAGCAGTTTAGGGGGCCCACAGGCTACGCAGTATTTT. As protein: CASSLGGPQATQYF.

The rearrangement joins TRBV2 to TRBJ1-5; the match to TRBD1 covers 9 bases. The J segment lost 2 bases and the V segment lost 3 bases, leaving 2 bases of the junction unmatched. The CDR3 sequence is 15 residues long. Germline V gene lookup returns CDR1 SNHLY and CDR2 FYNNEI. The CDR3 DNA is TGTGCCAGCAGTGAGGACAGGGGCGGCAATCAGCCCCAGCATTTT. This sequence encodes CASSEDRGGNQPQHF.

The chain carries TRBV6-5 and TRBJ1-4; D is possibly TRBD1 (5 bases). CDR3 length: 14 amino acids. Germline CDR1 reads MNHEY; CDR2 reads SVGAGI. With 7 bases removed from V and 0 bases from J, the gap between germline ends came to 9 bases. The CDR3: CASKEGTTNEKLFF. The CDR3 DNA follows: TGTGCCAGCAAGGAGGGGACAACTAATGAAAAACTGTTTTTT.

This clone showed up just once. The chain couples TRBV3-1 (or the pseudogene TRBV3-2) to TRBJ1-1, with TRBD1 identical over 10 bases. CDR1 is LGHDT, CDR2 YNNKEL, per germline (reference sequence). Trimming at V came to 2 bases and at J to 4 bases, leaving 1 base not matched to a gene. The CDR3 length is 14 residues. CDR3 loop: CASSQRQGATEAFF. CDR3 nucleotide sequence: TGTGCCAGCAGCCAACGACAGGGGGCCACTGAAGCTTTCTTT.

Points on this clone: Other DNA sequences in the sample encode the same CDR3. The chain couples TRBV10-1 to TRBJ2-2; D gene ambiguous. Trimming removed 6 bases from V and 5 bases from J, with 7 bases in between. CDR3 length: 12 residues. Germline values: CDR1 WNHNN, CDR2 SYGVQD (reference sequence). The CDR3 DNA reads as TGCGCCAGCAGCCTAGGGACCGGGGAGCTGTTTTTT. Its protein product is CASSLGTGELFF.

The rearrangement links TRBV5-6 to TRBJ2-1, with a possible D match to TRBD1 (5 bases). Deletions cut 1 base from V and 7 bases from J, with 12 bases between. The V gene's germline CDR1 is SGHDT and CDR2 YYEEEE. The CDR3 covers 14 residues. Here the CDR3 reads CASSLFQGVNEQFF. The CDR3 DNA follows: TGTGCCAGCAGCTTGTTCCAGGGTGTTAATGAGCAGTTCTTC.

V is TRBV5-8 and J is TRBJ1-6; D not certain. With 0 bases removed from V and 8 bases from J, the gap between germline ends came to 12 bases. CDR3 size: 15 residues. Germline values: CDR1 SGHTS, CDR2 YDEGEE. Written as DNA, the CDR3 is TGTGCCAGCAGCTTGGGGTCTTGGGAGGATTCACCCCTCCACTTT. The encoded protein is CASSLGSWEDSPLHF.

For the CDR3, the DNA is TGTGCCAGTCGGGACATGCTCTACAATGAGCAGTTCTTC. Protein sequence: CASRDMLYNEQFF. The chain carries TRBV27 and TRBJ2-1, with D perhaps matching TRBD1 (6 bases). CDR3 size: 13 residues. Germline CDR1 and CDR2: MNHEY and SMNVEV (reference sequence). The V end lost 9 bases, the J end lost 3 bases, and 12 bases lay between the germline ends.

CDR3 loop: CASSVGGAEQYF. The CDR3, as DNA: TGTGCCAGCAGCGTGGGGGGGGCCGAGCAGTACTTC. The chain carries TRBV7-9 and TRBJ2-7, with TRBD2 as a possible D gene (7 bases). The CDR3 sequence is 12 residues long. The germline gives CDR1 SEHNR, CDR2 FQNEAQ (reference sequence). V shed 5 bases and J shed 6 bases, with 11 bases lying between them.